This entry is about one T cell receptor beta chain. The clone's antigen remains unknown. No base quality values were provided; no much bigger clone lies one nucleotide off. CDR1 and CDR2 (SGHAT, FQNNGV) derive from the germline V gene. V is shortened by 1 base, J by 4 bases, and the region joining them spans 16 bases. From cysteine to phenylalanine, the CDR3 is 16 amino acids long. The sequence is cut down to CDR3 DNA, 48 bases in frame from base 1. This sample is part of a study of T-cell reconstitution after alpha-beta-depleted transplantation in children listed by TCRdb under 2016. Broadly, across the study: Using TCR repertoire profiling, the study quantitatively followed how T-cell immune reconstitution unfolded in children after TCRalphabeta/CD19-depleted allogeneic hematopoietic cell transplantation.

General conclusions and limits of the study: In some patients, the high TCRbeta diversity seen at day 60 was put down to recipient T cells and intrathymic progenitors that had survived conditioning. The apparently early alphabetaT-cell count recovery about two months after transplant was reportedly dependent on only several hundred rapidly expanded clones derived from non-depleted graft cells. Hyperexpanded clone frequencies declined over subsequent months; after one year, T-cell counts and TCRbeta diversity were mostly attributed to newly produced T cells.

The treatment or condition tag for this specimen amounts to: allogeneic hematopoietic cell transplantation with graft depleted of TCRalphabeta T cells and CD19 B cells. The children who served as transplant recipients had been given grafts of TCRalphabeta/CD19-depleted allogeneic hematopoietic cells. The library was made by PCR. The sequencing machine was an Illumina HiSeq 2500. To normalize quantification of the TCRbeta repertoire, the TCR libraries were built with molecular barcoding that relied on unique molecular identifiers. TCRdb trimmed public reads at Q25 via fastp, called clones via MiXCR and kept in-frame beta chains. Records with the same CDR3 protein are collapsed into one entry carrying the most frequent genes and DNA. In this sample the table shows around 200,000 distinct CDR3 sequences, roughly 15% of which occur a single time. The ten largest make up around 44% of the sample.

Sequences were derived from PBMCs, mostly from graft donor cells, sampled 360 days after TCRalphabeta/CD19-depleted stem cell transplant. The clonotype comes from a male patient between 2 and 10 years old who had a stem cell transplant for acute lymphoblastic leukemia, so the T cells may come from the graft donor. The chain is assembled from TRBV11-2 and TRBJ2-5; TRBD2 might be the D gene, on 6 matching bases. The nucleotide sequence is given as TGTGCCAGCAGCTTAGGACGAGCGGGTGGGTCAGAGACCCAGTACTTC. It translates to CASSLGRAGGSETQYF.